This T cell receptor (beta chain) was observed in a study of blood T cell repertoires in COVID-19. Overall study: There were acute and convalescent COVID-19 samples, and they came from the United States, Italy and Spain. PBMCs, B-cell-depleted T cells, or T cells were the source of the cDNA or gDNA that made up the material.

Here immunoSEQ multiplex PCR was the method, and the copy in TCRdb shows in-frame clones only, minus some. The sample contains tens of thousands of clones, just under 85% of which appear only once. CDR1 is KGHSH and CDR2 is LQKENI in the germline V gene. V lost 3 bases and J lost 4, with 12 bases in between. The CDR3 contains 14 residues. This clone has just a few counts. What was sequenced was peripheral blood. The receptor comes from a woman in her seventies with active or convalescent COVID-19. The chain employs TRBV18 and TRBJ1-2, with D unresolved. CDR3 in DNA: TGTGCCAGCTCACCCCAGACGACATCCTATGGCTACACCTTC. This translates into CASSPQTTSYGYTF.